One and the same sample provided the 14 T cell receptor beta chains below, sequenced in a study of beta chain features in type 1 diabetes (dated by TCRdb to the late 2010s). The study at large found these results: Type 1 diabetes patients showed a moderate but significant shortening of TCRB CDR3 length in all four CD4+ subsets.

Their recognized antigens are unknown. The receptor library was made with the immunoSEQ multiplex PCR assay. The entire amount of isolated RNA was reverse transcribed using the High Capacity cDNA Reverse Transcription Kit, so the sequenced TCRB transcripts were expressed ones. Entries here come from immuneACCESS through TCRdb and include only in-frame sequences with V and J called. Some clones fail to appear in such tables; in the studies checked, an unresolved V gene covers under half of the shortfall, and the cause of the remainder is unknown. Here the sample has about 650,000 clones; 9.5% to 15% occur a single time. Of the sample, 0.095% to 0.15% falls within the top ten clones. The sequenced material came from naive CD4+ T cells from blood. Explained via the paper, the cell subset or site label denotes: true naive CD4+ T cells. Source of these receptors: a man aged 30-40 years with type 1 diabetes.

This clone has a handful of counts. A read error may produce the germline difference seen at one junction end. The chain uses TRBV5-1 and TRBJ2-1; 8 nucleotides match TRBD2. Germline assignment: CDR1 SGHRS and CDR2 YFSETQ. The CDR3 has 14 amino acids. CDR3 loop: CASSDASGGAVWIF. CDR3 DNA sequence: TGCGCCAGCAGCGATGCCTCCGGGGGGGCTGTCTGGATCTTC. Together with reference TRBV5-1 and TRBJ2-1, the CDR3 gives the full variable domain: KAGVTQTPRYLIKTRGQQVTLSCSPISGHRSVSWYQQTPGQGLQFLFEYFSETQRNKGNFPGRFSGRQFSNSRSEMNVSTLELGDSALYLCASSDASGGAVWIFGPGTRLTVL.

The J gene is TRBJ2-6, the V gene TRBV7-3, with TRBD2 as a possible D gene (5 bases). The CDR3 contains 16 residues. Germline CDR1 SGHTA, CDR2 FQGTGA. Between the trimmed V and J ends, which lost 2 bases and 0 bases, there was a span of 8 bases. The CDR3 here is CASSLLGSSGANVLTF. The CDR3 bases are TGTGCCAGCAGCTTATTAGGGAGCTCTGGGGCCAACGTCCTGACTTTC.

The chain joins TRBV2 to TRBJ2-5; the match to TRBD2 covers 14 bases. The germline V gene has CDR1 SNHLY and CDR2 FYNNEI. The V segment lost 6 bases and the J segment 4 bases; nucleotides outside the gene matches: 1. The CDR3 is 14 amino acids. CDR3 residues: CASRGLAGVETQYF. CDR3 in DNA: TGTGCCAGCAGGGGACTAGCGGGAGTAGAGACCCAGTACTTC.

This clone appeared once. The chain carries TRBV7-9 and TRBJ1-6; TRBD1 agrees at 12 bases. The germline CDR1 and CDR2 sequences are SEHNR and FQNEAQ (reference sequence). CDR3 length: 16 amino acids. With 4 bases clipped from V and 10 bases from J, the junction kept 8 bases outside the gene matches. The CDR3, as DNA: TGTGCCAGCAGCTCGCCGGGACAGGGGGCAGGATCACCCCTCCACTTT. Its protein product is CASSSPGQGAGSPLHF.

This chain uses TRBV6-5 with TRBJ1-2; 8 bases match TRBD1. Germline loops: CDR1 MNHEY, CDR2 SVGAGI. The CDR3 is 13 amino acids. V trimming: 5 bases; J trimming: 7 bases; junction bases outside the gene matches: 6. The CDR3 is CASSLRTGSGYTF. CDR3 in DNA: TGTGCCAGCAGTCTCCGGACAGGGAGTGGCTACACCTTC.

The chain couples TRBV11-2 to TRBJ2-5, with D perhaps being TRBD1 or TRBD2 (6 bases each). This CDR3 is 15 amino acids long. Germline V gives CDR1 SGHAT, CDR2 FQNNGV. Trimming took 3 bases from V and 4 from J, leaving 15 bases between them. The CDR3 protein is CASSFGEQGGETQYF. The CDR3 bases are TGTGCCAGCAGCTTTGGGGAACAGGGAGGAGAGACCCAGTACTTC.

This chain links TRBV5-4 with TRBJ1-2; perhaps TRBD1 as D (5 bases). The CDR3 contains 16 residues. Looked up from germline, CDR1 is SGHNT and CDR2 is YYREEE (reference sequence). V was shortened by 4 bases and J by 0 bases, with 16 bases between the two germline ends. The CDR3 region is CASSPQVGTANYGYTF. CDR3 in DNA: TGTGCCAGCAGCCCTCAGGTGGGGACCGCTAACTATGGCTACACCTTC.

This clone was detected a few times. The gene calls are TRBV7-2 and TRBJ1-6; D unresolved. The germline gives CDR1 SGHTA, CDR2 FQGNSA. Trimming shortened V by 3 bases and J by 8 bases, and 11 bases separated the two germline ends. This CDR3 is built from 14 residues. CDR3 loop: CASSFIPGDSPLHF. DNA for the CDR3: TGTGCCAGCAGCTTCATCCCCGGAGATTCACCCCTCCACTTT.

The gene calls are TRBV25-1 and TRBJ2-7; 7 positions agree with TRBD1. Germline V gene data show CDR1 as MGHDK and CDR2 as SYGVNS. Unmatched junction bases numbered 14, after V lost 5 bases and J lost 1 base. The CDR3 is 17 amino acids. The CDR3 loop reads CASSWDKGQSLSYEQYF. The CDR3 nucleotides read TGTGCCAGCAGTTGGGATAAGGGACAGTCATTGTCCTACGAGCAGTACTTC.

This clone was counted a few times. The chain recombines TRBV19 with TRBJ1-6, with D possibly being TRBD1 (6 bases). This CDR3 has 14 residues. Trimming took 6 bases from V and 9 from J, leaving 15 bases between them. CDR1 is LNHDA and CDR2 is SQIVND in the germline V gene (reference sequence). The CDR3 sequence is CASSPSQGGSPLHF. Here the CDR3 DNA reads TGTGCCAGTAGCCCCTCACAAGGGGGTTCACCCCTCCACTTT.

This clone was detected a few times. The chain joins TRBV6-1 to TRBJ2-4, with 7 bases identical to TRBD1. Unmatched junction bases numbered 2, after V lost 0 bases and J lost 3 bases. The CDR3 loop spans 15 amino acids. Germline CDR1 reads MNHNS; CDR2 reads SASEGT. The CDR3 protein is CASSEAGTVKNIQYF. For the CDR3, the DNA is TGTGCCAGCAGTGAAGCCGGGACAGTCAAAAACATTCAGTACTTC.

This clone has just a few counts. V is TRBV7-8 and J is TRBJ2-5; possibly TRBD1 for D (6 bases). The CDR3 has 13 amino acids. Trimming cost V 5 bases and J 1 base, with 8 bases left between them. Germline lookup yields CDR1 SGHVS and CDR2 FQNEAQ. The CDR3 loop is CASSAGVQETQYF. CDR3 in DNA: TGTGCCAGCAGCGCAGGGGTCCAAGAGACCCAGTACTTC.

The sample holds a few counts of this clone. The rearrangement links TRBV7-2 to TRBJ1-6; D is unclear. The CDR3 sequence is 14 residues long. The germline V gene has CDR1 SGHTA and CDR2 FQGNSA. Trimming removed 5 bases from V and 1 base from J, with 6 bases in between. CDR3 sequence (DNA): TGTGCCAGCAGCCTCACATCCTATAATTCACCCCTCCACTTT. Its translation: CASSLTSYNSPLHF.

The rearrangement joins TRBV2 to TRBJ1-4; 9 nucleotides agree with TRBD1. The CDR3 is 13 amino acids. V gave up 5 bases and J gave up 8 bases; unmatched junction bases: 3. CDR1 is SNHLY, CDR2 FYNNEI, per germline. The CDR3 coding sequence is TGTGCCAGCAGTCGGGACAGGGACGAAAAACTGTTTTTT. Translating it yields CASSRDRDEKLFF.